These 17 T cell receptor beta chains were sequenced from one sample in a study of blood T cell repertoires in COVID-19. TCRdb's table, derived via immunoSEQ multiplex PCR, lists solely in-frame clones and lacks some. The sample consists of tens of thousands of clones, 75% to 90% of them appearing once. The sample taken for sequencing was peripheral blood. The receptors here all came from a woman over 75 with COVID-19, enrolled during active disease.

This chain connects TRBV21-1 to TRBJ1-2; the DNA was not compared with TRBD1, the D call given in the table. TRBV21-1 is classified as a pseudogene. The CDR3 has 13 residues. The CDR3 loop reads CASSKTGNYGYTF. For the CDR3, the DNA is TGTGCCAGCAGCAAGACAGGGAACTATGGCTACACCTTC.

The V and J genes are TRBV19 and TRBJ1-3; possibly TRBD1 for D (5 bases). This CDR3 contains 17 residues. Trimming pared 5 bases from V and 0 bases from J, leaving 17 bases between. Germline assignment: CDR1 LNHDA and CDR2 SQIVND (reference sequence). Here the CDR3 reads CASSFSSQVRSGNTIYF. The CDR3, as DNA: TGTGCCAGTAGTTTTTCCTCACAGGTCCGCTCTGGAAACACCATATATTTT. The whole variable domain, filled in from reference TRBV19 and TRBJ1-3, reads DGGITQSPKYLFRKEGQNVTLSCEQNLNHDAMYWYRQDPGQGLRLIYYSQIVNDFQKGDIAEGYSVSREKKESFPLTVTSAQKNPTAFYLCASSFSSQVRSGNTIYFGEGSWLTVV.

In its sample, this clone was seen a few times. The V gene is TRBV27, the J gene TRBJ2-7; 8 bases fit TRBD1. Germline CDR1 is MNHEY and CDR2 is SMNVEV (reference sequence). Unmatched junction bases numbered 5, after V lost 5 bases and J lost 2 bases. The CDR3 contains 14 residues. This CDR3 reads CASSERTGPYEQYF. Here the CDR3 DNA reads TGTGCCAGCAGTGAGAGGACAGGGCCCTACGAGCAGTACTTC.

This sequence joins TRBV9 and TRBJ1-1, with D unclear. The V and J ends lost 5 bases and 5 bases respectively, with 16 bases between them. In germline, CDR1 is SGDLS, CDR2 YYNGEE. There are 14 residues in the CDR3. DNA of the CDR3: TGTGCCAGCAGTCTCGAGGGAGGGTTTACTGAAGCTTTCTTT. This sequence encodes CASSLEGGFTEAFF.

This clone appeared a single time. V usage is TRBV30 and J usage is TRBJ1-1; TRBD1 might be the D (6 bases). Between the trimmed V and J ends, which lost 3 bases and 6 bases, there was a span of 11 bases. The CDR3 loop spans 12 amino acids. CDR1 and CDR2 (germline): GTSNPN, SVGIG (reference sequence). The CDR3 loop reads CAWSTNRAEAFF. The CDR3 nucleotides are TGTGCCTGGAGCACGAACAGGGCTGAAGCTTTCTTT.

The chain employs TRBV2 and TRBJ2-3, with 14 bases identical to TRBD2. The CDR3 covers 20 residues. In germline, CDR1 is SNHLY, CDR2 FYNNEI. V trimming: 6 bases; J trimming: 2 bases; junction bases outside the gene matches: 16. The CDR3 spells CASRTSGGGKKITNTDTQYF. DNA of the CDR3: TGTGCCAGCAGGACTAGCGGGGGGGGTAAAAAGATAACAAACACAGATACGCAGTATTTT.

The J gene is TRBJ1-1, the V gene TRBV4-1; 11 nucleotides line up with TRBD1. The germline CDR1 and CDR2 sequences are MGHRA and YSYEKL. Unmatched junction bases numbered 4, after V lost 4 bases and J lost 3 bases. This CDR3 region has 15 residues. The CDR3 coding sequence is TGCGCCAGCAGCCCCGGACAGGGGGCCGACACTGAAGCTTTCTTT. Its translation is CASSPGQGADTEAFF.

This chain connects TRBV5-1 to TRBJ1-1; 9 nucleotides match TRBD1. Germline V gene data show CDR1 as SGHRS and CDR2 as YFSETQ. Losses at the gene ends were 4 bases for V and 4 bases for J; bases not matched to a gene: 8. The CDR3 spans 15 residues. The CDR3 DNA is TGCGCCAGCAGCACCGGGACAGGGTGGGGCACTGAAGCTTTCTTT. Encoded protein: CASSTGTGWGTEAFF.

The rearrangement joins TRBV18 to TRBJ1-3; no clear D gene. Germline V gene sequence: CDR1 KGHSH, CDR2 LQKENI. The V and J ends lost 3 bases and 0 bases respectively, with 9 bases between them. CDR3 length: 15 amino acids. CDR3 nucleotides: TGTGCCAGCTCACCGCTCGAGGTCTCTGGAAACACCATATATTTT. Translating it yields CASSPLEVSGNTIYF.

The chain joins TRBV6-5 to TRBJ1-2; TRBD1 might be the D (5 bases). The CDR3 length is 13 residues. The germline V gene has CDR1 MNHEY and CDR2 SVGAGI. The V and J ends lost 7 bases and 2 bases respectively, with 11 bases between them. The CDR3 here is CASNSGGNYGYTF. CDR3 bases: TGTGCCAGCAATTCGGGGGGAAACTATGGCTACACCTTC.

This clone has only one observation. V is TRBV6-5 and J is TRBJ1-2, with D possibly TRBD1 on 5 matching bases. The germline V gene encodes CDR1 MNHEY and CDR2 SVGAGI. The CDR3 runs 13 residues. Deletions cut 2 bases from V and 4 bases from J, with 8 bases between. CDR3 protein: CASSYGRGYGYTF. CDR3 nucleotide sequence: TGTGCCAGCAGTTACGGGAGGGGCTATGGCTACACCTTC.

DNA for the CDR3: TGTGCCAGCAGTTTCGAGGGGGCCAACGTCCTGACTTTC. It translates to CASSFEGANVLTF. This chain connects TRBV12-3 or TRBV12-4 to TRBJ2-6; D remains ambiguous. V lost 3 bases and J lost 4, with 4 bases in between. The CDR3 has 13 residues.

The chain uses TRBV5-1 and TRBJ1-6; D gene unclear. Germline CDR1 SGHRS, CDR2 YFSETQ. With 0 bases removed from V and 4 bases from J, the gap between germline ends came to 11 bases. This CDR3 has 16 residues. The CDR3 bases are TGCGCCAGCAGCTTGGCGCAGGCAGATTATAATTCACCCCTCCACTTT. Translated, it gives CASSLAQADYNSPLHF. The full variable domain, in which reference TRBV5-1 and TRBJ1-6 provide the parts outside the CDR3, is KAGVTQTPRYLIKTRGQQVTLSCSPISGHRSVSWYQQTPGQGLQFLFEYFSETQRNKGNFPGRFSGRQFSNSRSEMNVSTLELGDSALYLCASSLAQADYNSPLHFGNGTRLTVT.

The chain combines TRBV5-1 with TRBJ2-2, with TRBD1 matching 8 bases. CDR1 is SGHRS and CDR2 is YFSETQ in the germline V gene. The CDR3 extends over 15 amino acids. J lost 3 bases, V lost 2 bases, and 3 bases had no gene match. The CDR3 sequence: CASSFPGQDTGELFF. In DNA form, the CDR3 reads TGCGCCAGCAGCTTTCCGGGACAGGACACCGGGGAGCTGTTTTTT.

The gene calls are TRBV5-6 and TRBJ1-3, with a tentative D call TRBD1 (6 bases). V lost 2 bases and J 0 bases, leaving 12 bases between the germline ends. The CDR3 loop spans 16 amino acids. In germline, CDR1 is SGHDT, CDR2 YYEEEE. Here the CDR3 DNA reads TGTGCCAGCAGCTTCAGGGGCGACAGCTCTGGAAACACCATATATTTT. This gives the protein CASSFRGDSSGNTIYF.

The genes are TRBV6-2 or TRBV6-3 and TRBJ2-1; D might be TRBD2 (6 bases). Germline values: CDR1 MNHEY, CDR2 SVGEGT. The CDR3 consists of 14 residues. V was trimmed by 2 bases and J by 8 bases, leaving 13 bases between them. The CDR3 reads CASSYGGREDEQFF. CDR3 in DNA: TGTGCCAGCAGTTACGGAGGCAGGGAGGATGAGCAGTTCTTC.

The chain links TRBV29-1 to TRBJ2-7, with TRBD1 identical over 8 bases. The germline gives CDR1 SQVTM, CDR2 ANQGSEA. The CDR3 contains 14 residues. After removal of 6 bases from V and 6 bases from J, the junction contained 13 bases not matched to a gene. CDR3 nucleotides: TGCAGCGTGGATAACGCCGGACAGGGTTCCGAGCAGTACTTC. Translated, it gives CSVDNAGQGSEQYF.